This paragraph reports one T cell receptor beta chain. No antigen is known for it. Germline CDR1 reads SGHTA; CDR2 reads FQGNSA. V was pared by 2 bases and J by 11 bases, with 12 bases between. This CDR3 contains 12 residues. This sample was taken from a study of cytotoxic CD8 clonotypes in ibrutinib-treated CLL. The overall study: Responses comprised some 24 partial and 2 complete; at median approximately 72 months, approximately 14 remained remitted and about 12 progressed. Study conclusions and caveats: Sustained-remission and progressing patients had different sampling times. Patients showed higher baseline clonality than age-matched healthy donors, and it tracked circulating CD8+ T-cell counts.

Targeted sequencing depth ranged from 1 in 200,000 to 1 in 1 million T cells. Repertoires were generated with immunoSEQ multiplex PCR, while TCRdb's copy carries only in-frame clones and drops some. The sample holds more than 85,000 clones; approximately 71% are singletons and the top ten take around 25%. This sequence originates from a human donor with chronic lymphocytic leukemia. The V gene is TRBV7-2, the J gene TRBJ1-2; D uncertain. This specimen consisted of PBMCs, obtained after 24 months of ibrutinib treatment. CDR3 in amino acids: CASSLSGPHYTF. The CDR3 bases are TGTGCCAGCAGCTTATCAGGTCCTCATTACACCTTC.